This T cell receptor (beta chain) came from a study of blood T cell repertoires in COVID-19. The wider study: Acute and convalescent COVID-19 samples came from the United States, Italy and Spain. PBMCs, B-cell-depleted T cells, or T cells provided the cDNA or gDNA that made up the material.

Source study methods: Estimated nucleated cell counts came from reference gene primer amplification. Only in-frame clones appear in the TCRdb table, and some are missing; sequencing was by immunoSEQ multiplex PCR. V, J and clone size are those of that table, while D and trimming were read from the DNA. The table lists some 100,000 clones, around 87% of them singletons. Trimming stripped 2 bases from V and 4 bases from J, with 17 bases between. There are 16 residues in the CDR3. Germline V gives CDR1 SGHTA, CDR2 FQGTGA. This TCR was sampled from a woman in her twenties or thirties with acute or convalescent COVID-19. The rearrangement uses TRBV7-3 and TRBJ1-2; D call uncertain. Sequencing used peripheral blood. CDR3 residues: CASSLRPGPTSYGYTF. The CDR3 nucleotides read TGTGCCAGCAGCTTACGGCCAGGTCCTACTTCCTATGGCTACACCTTC.